This entry features one T cell receptor (beta chain) sequence. This specimen belongs to a study of Ad26.COV2.S vaccination and SARS-CoV-2 variants. The repertoire was sequenced with immunoSEQ multiplex PCR; TCRdb's copy has only in-frame clones and lacks some. Of hundreds of thousands of clones listed, 80% to 90% are singletons. The V end was cut by 4 bases, the J end by 3 bases, with 10 bases between. The germline gives CDR1 SGHRS, CDR2 YFSETQ. CDR3 length: 13 residues. Specified treatment: roughly 20 received Ad26.COV2.S at low or high dose, single or two shots; 5 received placebo; per-sample allocation not given. Day 63 after the first injection of vaccine or placebo was the sampling time.

The chain is built from TRBV5-1 and TRBJ2-5; D might be TRBD1 or TRBD2, each matching 5 bases. The receptor comes from a person between 18 and 59 years old who received the Ad26.COV2.S COVID-19 vaccine or a placebo. The specimen comprised peripheral blood, sampled in a trial of Ad26.COV2.S vaccine versus placebo. The CDR3 nucleotides are TGCGCCAGCAGCGCTGGGACGGAAGAGACCCAGTACTTC. Amino acids: CASSAGTEETQYF.